These T cell receptor beta chains were read from a single sample in a study of response to subunit inactivated influenza vaccine. In TCRdb, the RT-PCR reads were re-called with MiXCR into one record per CDR3 protein. Among 600,000 to 850,000 distinct CDR3 sequences listed, 14% were seen once. The sample here was PBMCs from blood, taken 14 days before vaccination. These receptor sequences come from a man aged 50 to 60 who received an inactivated influenza vaccine. Each CDR3 is given with its conserved first and last residue. D genes are given only for firm matches.

CASSWTSGSQTYEQYF	TRBD2	TRBV2
CASSISFRTSGTLSYNEQFF	TRBD2	TRBV19
CASSPPGFFLETQYF	NA	TRBV18
CASTYASGRNEQFF	TRBD2	TRBV7-2
CASSGGERYGSGNTIYF	NA	TRBV5-1
CATGTYEQYF	NA	TRBV7-9
CSAPPSGRASFNEQFF	TRBD2	TRBV20-1
CSVEPAGVLFSYNEQFF	TRBD2	TRBV29-1
CASSRSGLLNEQYF	TRBD2	TRBV19
CASKMTGEGNEQFF	NA	TRBV10-1
CASSWTPTGYEQYF	NA	TRBV28
CATIGPNTDTQYF	NA	TRBV7-2
CASSFRPPGELFF	NA	TRBV28
CASSFKPNTIYF	NA	TRBV12-3/TRBV12-4
CASSREYRASLQNIQYF	NA	TRBV5-5
CASSQAVAGATSRTDTQYF	TRBD2	TRBV4-2
CASSLGLAGLSRETQYF	TRBD2	TRBV3-1
CSASRQGKAFF	TRBD1	TRBV20-1
CASSQAQGATYEQYF	TRBD1	TRBV3-1
CSVAGSGQPQHF	NA	TRBV29-1
CASSLEGTTQYF	NA	TRBV7-9
CASVSTLDRVKGIPYNEQFF	NA	TRBV12-3/TRBV12-4
CASRGWYNEQFF	NA	TRBV2
CASSLRPLSYEQYF	NA	TRBV27
CASSTERDQETQYF	NA	TRBV12-3/TRBV12-4
CSAREGNPNQPQHF	NA	TRBV20-1
CASITGLAGATDTQYF	TRBD2	TRBV6-2/TRBV6-3
CASNNGGEQYF	NA	TRBV6-2/TRBV6-3
CASSESREGSPLHF	NA	TRBV7-8
CASSPFYNEQFF	NA	TRBV7-2
CASSLGTSAYNEQFF	TRBD2	TRBV12-3/TRBV12-4
CSAPAGQPSYNSPLHF	NA	TRBV20-1
CASSYLSAGTGLTDTQYF	TRBD1	TRBV18
CSADRGSHEQYF	TRBD1	TRBV20-1
CASSLWQFSNQPQHF	NA	TRBV5-6